Following are 4 T cell receptor beta chains from one sample sequenced in a study of chemoradiotherapy in HPV16-positive cancers. TCRdb keeps only in-frame clones here, not all; method: immunoSEQ multiplex PCR. The table includes some 16,000 clones, approximately 80% detected once. The sample was collected from a patient who underwent chemoradiotherapy. The source of these receptors is a human donor with HPV-associated anogenital cancer.

This sequence joins TRBV14 and TRBJ2-3; the match to TRBD1 covers 9 bases. With V trimmed by 4 bases and J by 7 bases, 6 bases remained unmatched. In germline, CDR1 is SGHDN, CDR2 FVKESK. The CDR3 is 14 residues long. CDR3 DNA sequence: TGTGCCAGCAGCCGACAACAGGGGGCAAATACGCAGTATTTT. It encodes CASSRQQGANTQYF.

The chain recombines TRBV7-9 with TRBJ1-4; D ambiguous. In germline, CDR1 is SEHNR, CDR2 FQNEAQ (reference sequence). This CDR3 has 15 amino acids. With 0 bases removed from V and 3 bases from J, the gap between germline ends came to 8 bases. This CDR3 is CASSLAVLPNEKLFF. CDR3 coding DNA: TGTGCCAGCAGCTTAGCAGTCCTTCCTAATGAAAAACTGTTTTTT.

This sequence joins TRBV28 and TRBJ1-2; the D is unclear. The CDR3 spans 14 residues. Germline CDR1 MDHEN, CDR2 SYDVKM. The V gene lost 4 bases and the J gene lost 8 bases, with 17 bases spanning the gap. CDR3 amino acids: CASSYMSREQGYTF. As DNA, the CDR3 is TGTGCCAGCAGTTATATGAGCCGGGAACAGGGCTACACCTTC.

In its sample, this clone was seen a few times. The chain combines TRBV7-2 with TRBJ1-2; TRBD1 agrees at 8 bases. With V trimmed by 5 bases and J by 8 bases, 10 bases remained unmatched. Germline lookup yields CDR1 SGHTA and CDR2 FQGNSA. The CDR3 is 14 residues long. The CDR3 nucleotides are TGTGCCAGCAGCCCGGACAGGGAGGTTAGAGGCTACACCTTC. It yields the protein CASSPDREVRGYTF. The whole variable domain, filled in from reference TRBV7-2 and TRBJ1-2, reads GAGVSQSPSNKVTEKGKDVELRCDPISGHTALYWYRQSLGQGLEFLIYFQGNSAPDKSGLPSDRFSAERTGGSVSTLTIQRTQQEDSAVYLCASSPDREVRGYTFGSGTRLTVV.